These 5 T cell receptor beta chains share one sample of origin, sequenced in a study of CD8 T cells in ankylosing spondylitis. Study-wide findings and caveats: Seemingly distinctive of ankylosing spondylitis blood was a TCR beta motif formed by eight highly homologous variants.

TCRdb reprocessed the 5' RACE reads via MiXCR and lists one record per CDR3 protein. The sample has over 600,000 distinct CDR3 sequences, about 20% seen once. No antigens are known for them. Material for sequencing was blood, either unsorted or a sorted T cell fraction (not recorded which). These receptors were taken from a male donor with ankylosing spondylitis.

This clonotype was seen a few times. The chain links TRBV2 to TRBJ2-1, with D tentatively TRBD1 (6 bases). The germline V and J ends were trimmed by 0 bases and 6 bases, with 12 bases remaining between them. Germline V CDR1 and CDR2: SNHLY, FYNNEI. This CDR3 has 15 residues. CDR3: CASSEARGSLNEQFF. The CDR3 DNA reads TGTGCCAGCAGTGAAGCGAGGGGGTCACTCAATGAGCAGTTCTTC.

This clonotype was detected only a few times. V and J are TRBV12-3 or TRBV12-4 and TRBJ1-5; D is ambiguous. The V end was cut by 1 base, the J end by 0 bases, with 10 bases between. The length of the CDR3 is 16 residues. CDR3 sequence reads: CASSLGGPYSNQPQHF. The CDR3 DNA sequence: TGTGCCAGCAGTTTAGGCGGACCTTATAGCAATCAGCCCCAGCATTTT.

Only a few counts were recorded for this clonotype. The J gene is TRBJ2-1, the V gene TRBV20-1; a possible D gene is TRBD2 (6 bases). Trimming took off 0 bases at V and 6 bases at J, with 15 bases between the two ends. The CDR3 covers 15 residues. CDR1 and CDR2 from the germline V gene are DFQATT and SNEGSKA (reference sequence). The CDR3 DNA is TGCAGTGCTAGAGATACACGCGGGACGTTCAATGAGCAGTTCTTC. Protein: CSARDTRGTFNEQFF.

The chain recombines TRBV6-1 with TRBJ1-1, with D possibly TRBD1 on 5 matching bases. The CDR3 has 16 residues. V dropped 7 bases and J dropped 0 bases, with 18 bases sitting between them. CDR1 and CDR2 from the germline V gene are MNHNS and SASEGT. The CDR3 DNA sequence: TGTGCCAGCACAATAGGCGCGGGGACGGTGAACACTGAAGCTTTCTTT. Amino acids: CASTIGAGTVNTEAFF.

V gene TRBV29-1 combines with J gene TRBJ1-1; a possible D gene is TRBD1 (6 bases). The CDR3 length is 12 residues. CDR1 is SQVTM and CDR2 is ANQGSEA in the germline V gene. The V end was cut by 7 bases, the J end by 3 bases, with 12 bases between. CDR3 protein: CSGTGLDTEAFF. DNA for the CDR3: TGCAGCGGCACAGGGTTAGACACTGAAGCTTTCTTT.